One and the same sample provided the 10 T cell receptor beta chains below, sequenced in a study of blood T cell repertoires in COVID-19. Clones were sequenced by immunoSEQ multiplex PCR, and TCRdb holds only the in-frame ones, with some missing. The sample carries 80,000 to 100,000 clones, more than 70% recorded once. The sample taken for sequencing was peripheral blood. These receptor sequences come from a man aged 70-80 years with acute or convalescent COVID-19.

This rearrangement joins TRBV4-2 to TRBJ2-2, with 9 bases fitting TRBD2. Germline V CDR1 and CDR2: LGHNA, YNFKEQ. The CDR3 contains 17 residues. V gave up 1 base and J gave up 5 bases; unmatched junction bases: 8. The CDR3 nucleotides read TGTGCCAGCAGCCAAGGAGTGGTAGCGGGAGTAACCGGGGAGCTGTTTTTT. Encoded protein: CASSQGVVAGVTGELFF.

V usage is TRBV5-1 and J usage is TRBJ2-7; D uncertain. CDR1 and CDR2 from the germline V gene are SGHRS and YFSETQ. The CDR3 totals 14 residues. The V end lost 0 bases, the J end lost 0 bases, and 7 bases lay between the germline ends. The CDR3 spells CASSLGEISYEQYF. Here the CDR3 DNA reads TGCGCCAGCAGCTTGGGAGAGATCTCCTACGAGCAGTACTTC.

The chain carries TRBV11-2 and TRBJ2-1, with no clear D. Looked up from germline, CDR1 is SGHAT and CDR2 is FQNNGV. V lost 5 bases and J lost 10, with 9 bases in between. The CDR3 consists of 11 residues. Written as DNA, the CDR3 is TGTGCCAGCAGCCTATCCTTGGAGCAGTTCTTC. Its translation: CASSLSLEQFF.

CDR3 protein: CASGLVTSGRNNEQFF. The CDR3 nucleotides read TGTGCTAGTGGTTTGGTGACTAGCGGGCGGAACAATGAGCAGTTCTTC. The rearrangement links TRBV12-5 to TRBJ2-1; 10 bases are a match to TRBD2. CDR3 size: 16 residues. Germline V gene sequence: CDR1 LGHNT, CDR2 FRNRAP. Losses at the gene ends were 0 bases for V and 5 bases for J; bases not matched to a gene: 4.

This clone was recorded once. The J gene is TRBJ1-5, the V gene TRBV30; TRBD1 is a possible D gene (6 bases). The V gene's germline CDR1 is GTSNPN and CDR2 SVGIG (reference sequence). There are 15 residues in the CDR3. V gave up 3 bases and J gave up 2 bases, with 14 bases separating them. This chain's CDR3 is CAWRGRGSGNQPQHF. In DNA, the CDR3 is TGTGCCTGGAGAGGTAGGGGGAGTGGCAATCAGCCCCAGCATTTT. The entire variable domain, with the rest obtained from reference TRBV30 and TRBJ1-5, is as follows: SQTIHQWPATLVQPVGSPLSLECTVEGTSNPNLYWYRQAAGRGLQLLFYSVGIGQISSEVPQNLSASRPQDRQFILSSKKLLLSDSGFYLCAWRGRGSGNQPQHFGDGTRLSIL.

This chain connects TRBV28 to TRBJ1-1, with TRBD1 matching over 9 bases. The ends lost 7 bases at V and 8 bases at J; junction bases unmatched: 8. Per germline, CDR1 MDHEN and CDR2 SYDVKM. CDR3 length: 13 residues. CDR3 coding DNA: TGTGCCAGCACCTTTACAGGGGGCCTCGAAGCTTTCTTT. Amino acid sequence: CASTFTGGLEAFF.

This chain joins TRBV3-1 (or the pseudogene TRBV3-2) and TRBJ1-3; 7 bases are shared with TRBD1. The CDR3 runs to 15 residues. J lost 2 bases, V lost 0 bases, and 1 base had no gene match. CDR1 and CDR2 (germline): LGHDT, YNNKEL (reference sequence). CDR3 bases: TGTGCCAGCAGCCAAGATACAGGGGCTGGAAACACCATATATTTT. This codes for CASSQDTGAGNTIYF.

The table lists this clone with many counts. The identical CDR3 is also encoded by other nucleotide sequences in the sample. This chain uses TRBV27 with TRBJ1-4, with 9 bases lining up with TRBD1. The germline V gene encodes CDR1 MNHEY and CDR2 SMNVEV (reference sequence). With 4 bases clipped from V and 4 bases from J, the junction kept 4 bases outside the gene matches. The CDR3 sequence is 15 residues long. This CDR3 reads CASSSPDRGNEKLFF. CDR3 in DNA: TGTGCCAGCAGTTCGCCGGACAGGGGTAATGAAAAACTGTTTTTT.

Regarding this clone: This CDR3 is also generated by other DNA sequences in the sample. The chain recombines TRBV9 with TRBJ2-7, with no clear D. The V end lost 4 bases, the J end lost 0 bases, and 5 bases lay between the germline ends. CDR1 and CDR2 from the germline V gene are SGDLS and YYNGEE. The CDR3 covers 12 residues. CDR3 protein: CASSPSSYEQYF. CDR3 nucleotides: TGTGCCAGCAGCCCGAGCTCCTACGAGCAGTACTTC. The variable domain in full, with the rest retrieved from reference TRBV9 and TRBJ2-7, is DSGVTQTPKHLITATGQRVTLRCSPRSGDLSVYWYQQSLDQGLQFLIQYYNGEERAKGNILERFSAQQFPDLHSELNLSSLELGDSALYFCASSPSSYEQYFGPGTRLTVT.

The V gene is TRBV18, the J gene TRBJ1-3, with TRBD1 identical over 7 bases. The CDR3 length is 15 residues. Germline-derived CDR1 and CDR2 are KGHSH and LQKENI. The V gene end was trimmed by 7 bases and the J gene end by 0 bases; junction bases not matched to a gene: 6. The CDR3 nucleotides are TGTGCCAGCTTGACGGACAGGATCTCTGGAAACACCATATATTTT. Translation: CASLTDRISGNTIYF.